The clone carrying this T cell receptor beta chain occurred a few times. MiXCR, applied by TCRdb to the PCR reads, yields one record per CDR3 protein. The data hold around 94,000 distinct CDR3 sequences, with roughly 51% observed a single time. The data originate from a study of CDR3 diversity in severe acne. Germline V gene data show CDR1 as SGHAT and CDR2 as FQDESV (reference sequence). V dropped 7 bases and J dropped 4 bases, with 19 bases sitting between them. This CDR3 is 15 amino acids long. J is TRBJ1-1 and V is TRBV11-1, with TRBD1 as a possible D gene (6 bases). This receptor was obtained from a male donor with acne. Sequencing was carried out using blood. This CDR3 is CASTPKVTGSTEAFF. As DNA, the CDR3 is TGTGCCAGCACCCCGAAGGTAACAGGGTCCACTGAAGCTTTCTTT.